This T cell receptor (beta chain) was captured by sequencing in a study of T-cell reconstitution after alpha-beta-depleted transplantation in children (dated by TCRdb to the mid-2010s). For the study in its entirety: T-cell immune reconstitution after TCRalphabeta/CD19-depleted allogeneic hematopoietic cell transplantation in children was quantitatively tracked in the study by means of TCR repertoire profiling.

This specimen's treatment or condition label, interpreted: allogeneic hematopoietic cell transplantation with graft depleted of TCRalphabeta T cells and CD19 B cells. The children who served as transplant recipients had been given grafts of TCRalphabeta/CD19-depleted allogeneic hematopoietic cells. What the authors observed across the whole study: The high TCRbeta diversity at day 60 in some patients was ascribed to recipient T cells and intrathymic progenitors that had survived conditioning. Hyperexpanded clone frequencies declined over subsequent months; after one year, T-cell counts and TCRbeta diversity were mostly attributed to newly produced T cells. Apparently early alphabetaT-cell count recovery about two months after transplant reportedly relied on only several hundred rapidly expanded clones derived from non-depleted graft cells.

Spanning cysteine to phenylalanine, the CDR3 consists of 17 amino acids. The sequence is cut down to CDR3 DNA, 51 bases in frame from base 1. As encoded in the germline V gene, CDR1 is MGHDK while CDR2 is SYGVNS. At the junction V is shortened by 1 base and J by 0 bases; bases outside the gene matches: 3. Library creation used PCR. The sequencing machine was an Illumina HiSeq 2500. Molecular barcoding was employed in the preparation of TCR libraries, with unique molecular identifiers being used to normalize TCRbeta repertoire quantification. The raw public data were reprocessed by TCRdb itself: fastp quality trimming at Q25, MiXCR clonotype calling, in-frame beta chains only. Merged by CDR3 protein, the rows form single entries marked with the most common genes and DNA. The sample table holds roughly 200,000 distinct CDR3 sequences, of which roughly a tenth were seen once. 28% of the sample is held by the ten biggest clonotypes.

Concerning this clonotype itself: Its antigen is unknown. Qualities for individual bases were not recorded, and no much larger clone is one base off.

The sequences come from PBMCs, collected before TCRalphabeta/CD19-depleted stem cell transplant. Recombination joined TRBV25-1 with TRBJ2-6; 7 bases in the middle match TRBD1. The sequence derives from a child younger than two with acute myeloid leukemia, due to receive a stem cell transplant. The bases are TGTGCCAGCAGTGAATCGACAGGGACCTCTGGGGCCAACGTCCTGACTTTC. Its protein is CASSESTGTSGANVLTF.